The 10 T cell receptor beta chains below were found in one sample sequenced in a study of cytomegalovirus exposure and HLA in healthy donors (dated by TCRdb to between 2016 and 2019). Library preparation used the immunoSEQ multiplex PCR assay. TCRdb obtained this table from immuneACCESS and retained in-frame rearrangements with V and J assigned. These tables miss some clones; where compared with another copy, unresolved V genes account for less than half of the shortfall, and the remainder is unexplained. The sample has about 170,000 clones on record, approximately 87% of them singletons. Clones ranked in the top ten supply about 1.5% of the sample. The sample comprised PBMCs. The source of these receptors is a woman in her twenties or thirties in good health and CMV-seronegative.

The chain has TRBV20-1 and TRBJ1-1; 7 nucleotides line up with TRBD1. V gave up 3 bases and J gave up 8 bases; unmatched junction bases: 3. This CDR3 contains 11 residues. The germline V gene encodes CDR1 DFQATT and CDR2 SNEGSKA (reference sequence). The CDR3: CSASWDREAFF. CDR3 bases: TGCAGTGCTAGCTGGGACAGAGAAGCTTTCTTT.

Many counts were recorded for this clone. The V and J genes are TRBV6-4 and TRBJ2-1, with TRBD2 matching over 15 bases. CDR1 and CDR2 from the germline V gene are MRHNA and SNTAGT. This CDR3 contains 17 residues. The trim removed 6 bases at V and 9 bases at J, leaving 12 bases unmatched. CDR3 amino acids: CASSEGLAGGRDFEQFF. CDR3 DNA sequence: TGTGCCAGCAGCGAAGGACTAGCGGGGGGGCGGGATTTTGAGCAGTTCTTC.

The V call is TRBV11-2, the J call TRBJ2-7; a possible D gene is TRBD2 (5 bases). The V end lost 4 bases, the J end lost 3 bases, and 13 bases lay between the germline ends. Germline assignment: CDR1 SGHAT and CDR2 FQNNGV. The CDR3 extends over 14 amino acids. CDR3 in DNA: TGTGCCAGCAGCTCAGCCGGACTCGTCTACGAGCAGTACTTC. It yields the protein CASSSAGLVYEQYF.

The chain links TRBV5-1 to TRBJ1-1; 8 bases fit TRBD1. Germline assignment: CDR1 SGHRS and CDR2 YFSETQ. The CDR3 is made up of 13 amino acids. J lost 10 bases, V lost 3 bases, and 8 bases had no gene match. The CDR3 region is CASSSGGRSRAFF. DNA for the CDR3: TGCGCCAGCAGCTCAGGGGGCCGTAGTAGAGCTTTCTTT.

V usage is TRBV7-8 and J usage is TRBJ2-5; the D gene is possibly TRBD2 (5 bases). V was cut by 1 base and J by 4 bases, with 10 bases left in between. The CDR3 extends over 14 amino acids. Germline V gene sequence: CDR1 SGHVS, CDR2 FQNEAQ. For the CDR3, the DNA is TGTGCCAGCAGCTTAGTAAGACTAAGAGAGACCCAGTACTTC. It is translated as CASSLVRLRETQYF. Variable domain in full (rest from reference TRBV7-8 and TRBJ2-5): GAGVSQSPRYKVAKRGQDVALRCDPISGHVSLFWYQQALGQGPEFLTYFQNEAQLDKSGLPSDRFFAERPEGSVSTLKIQRTQQEDSAVYLCASSLVRLRETQYFGPGTRLLVL.

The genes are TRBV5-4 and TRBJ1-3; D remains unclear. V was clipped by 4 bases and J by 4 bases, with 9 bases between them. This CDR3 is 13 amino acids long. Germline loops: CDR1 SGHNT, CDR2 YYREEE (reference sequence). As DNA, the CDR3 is TGTGCCAGCAGCCCTTTCTCCGGAAACACCATATATTTT. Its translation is CASSPFSGNTIYF.

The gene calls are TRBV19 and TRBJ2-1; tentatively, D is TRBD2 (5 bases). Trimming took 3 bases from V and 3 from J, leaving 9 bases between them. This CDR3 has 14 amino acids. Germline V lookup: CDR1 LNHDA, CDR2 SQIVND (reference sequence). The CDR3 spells CASSMRTDYNEQFF. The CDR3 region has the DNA TGTGCCAGTAGTATGCGGACTGACTACAATGAGCAGTTCTTC.

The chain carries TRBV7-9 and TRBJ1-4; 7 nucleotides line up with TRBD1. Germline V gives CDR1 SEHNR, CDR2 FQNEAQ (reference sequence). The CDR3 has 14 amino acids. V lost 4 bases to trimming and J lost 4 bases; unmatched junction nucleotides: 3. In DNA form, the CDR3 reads TGTGCCAGCAGCTCGACAGGGTTTAATGAAAAACTGTTTTTT. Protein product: CASSSTGFNEKLFF.

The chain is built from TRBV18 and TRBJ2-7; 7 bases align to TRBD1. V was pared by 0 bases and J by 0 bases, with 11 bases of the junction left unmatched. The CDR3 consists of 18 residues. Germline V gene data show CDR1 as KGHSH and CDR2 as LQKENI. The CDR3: CASSPPIQQGFSSYEQYF. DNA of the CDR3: TGTGCCAGCTCACCACCGATTCAACAGGGGTTCAGCTCCTACGAGCAGTACTTC.

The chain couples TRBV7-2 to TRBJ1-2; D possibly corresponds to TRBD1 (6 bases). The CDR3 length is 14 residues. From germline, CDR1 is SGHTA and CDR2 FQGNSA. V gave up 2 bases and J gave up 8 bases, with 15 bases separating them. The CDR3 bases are TGTGCCAGCAGCTTAAATCGGGGGGCGCAAGGCTACACCTTC. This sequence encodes CASSLNRGAQGYTF.